This T cell receptor beta chain was profiled in a study of T cell repertoires in cytomegalovirus infection. The overall study: CMV infection plus the matching HLA type was flagged by public TCR beta signatures.

This clonotype was picked up many times. Via MiXCR, TCRdb re-called the reads, giving one row per CDR3 protein. The sample holds fewer than 300,000 distinct CDR3 sequences, roughly 25% seen once. Sequenced sample: PBMCs. This receptor was taken from a human donor in good health (CMV status not recorded). Some clones in this sample may be carry-over from other donors' samples.

Written as DNA, the CDR3 is TGTGCCAGCAGCTCAGCGGGACTCCGCTATGGCTACACCTTC. This encodes CASSSAGLRYGYTF. The rearrangement links TRBV7-2 to TRBJ1-2, with D tentatively TRBD1 (5 bases). Trimming cost V 4 bases and J 4 bases, with 13 bases left between them. The CDR3 loop spans 14 amino acids. Germline V gene sequence: CDR1 SGHTA, CDR2 FQGNSA.